Below are 22 T cell receptor beta chains sequenced from a single sample in a study of response to subunit inactivated influenza vaccine. MiXCR, run by TCRdb on the RT-PCR reads, gives a single entry per CDR3 protein. The table shows about 480,000 distinct CDR3 sequences, with approximately 11% occurring only once. The sequences come from PBMCs from blood, collected 40 to 50 days after vaccination. The origin of the receptors is a man between 45 and 60 years old who received an inactivated influenza vaccine.

This clonotype has just a few counts. This chain connects TRBV5-4 to TRBJ1-3; D not certain. This CDR3 has 15 amino acids. Between the trimmed V and J ends, which lost 2 bases and 5 bases, there was a span of 14 bases. Germline V CDR1 and CDR2: SGHNT, YYREEE (reference sequence). CDR3 bases: TGTGCCAGCAGCTTTACCGGGAAGGATCGAAACACCATATATTTT. As protein: CASSFTGKDRNTIYF.

This clonotype has just a few counts. The rearrangement links TRBV30 to TRBJ2-5; D gene ambiguous. Germline-derived CDR1 and CDR2 are GTSNPN and SVGIG (reference sequence). Trimming cost V 4 bases and J 2 bases, with 11 bases left between them. CDR3 length: 13 residues. The CDR3 coding sequence is TGTGCCTGGAACAGATTTATTCAAGAGACCCAGTACTTC. Protein product: CAWNRFIQETQYF.

This clonotype was observed a handful of times. This chain links TRBV7-8 with TRBJ1-6; D ambiguous. V gave up 5 bases and J gave up 3 bases, with 5 bases separating them. The CDR3 covers 13 residues. Germline CDR1 and CDR2: SGHVS and FQNEAQ. The CDR3 DNA sequence: TGTGCCAGCAGCCTGGACTATAATTCACCCCTCCACTTT. It yields the protein CASSLDYNSPLHF.

There are a few counts of this clonotype. This chain links TRBV7-9 with TRBJ2-7; the match to TRBD1 covers 7 bases. The trim removed 5 bases at V and 1 base at J, leaving 8 bases unmatched. The length of the CDR3 is 15 residues. In germline, CDR1 is SEHNR, CDR2 FQNEAQ (reference sequence). The CDR3 coding sequence is TGTGCCAGCAGCGGCACCGACAGGGCGTCCTACGAGCAGTACTTC. It yields the protein CASSGTDRASYEQYF.

This clonotype was detected only a few times. The V gene is TRBV12-3 or TRBV12-4, the J gene TRBJ2-1; the match to TRBD2 covers 7 bases. This CDR3 contains 14 residues. The trim removed 6 bases at V and 4 bases at J, leaving 6 bases unmatched. CDR3 sequence (DNA): TGTGCCAGCAGCCGGACTAGGTCTTACAATGAGCAGTTCTTC. Amino acid sequence: CASSRTRSYNEQFF.

The chain joins TRBV5-5 to TRBJ2-7; perhaps D is TRBD1 or TRBD2 (5 bases each). Trimming cost V 4 bases and J 3 bases, with 20 bases left between them. CDR1 and CDR2 from the germline V gene are SGHKS and YYEKEE (reference sequence). This CDR3 is 16 amino acids long. The CDR3 reads CASSATGTYVGYEQYF. In DNA form, the CDR3 reads TGTGCCAGCAGCGCCACCGGGACCTACGTGGGCTACGAGCAGTACTTC.

The chain carries TRBV18 and TRBJ2-1; D is uncertain. Trimming cost V 8 bases and J 4 bases, with 12 bases left between them. Germline loops: CDR1 KGHSH, CDR2 LQKENI. CDR3 length equals 13 residues. The CDR3 nucleotides are TGTGCCAGCCATAATGAACCGTACAATGAGCAGTTCTTC. This gives the protein CASHNEPYNEQFF.

This clonotype showed up just a few times. The rearrangement uses TRBV3-1 and TRBJ2-5; 9 bases map to TRBD1. Trimming removed 10 bases from V and 1 base from J; junction bases left unmatched: 16. The CDR3 length is 17 residues. Per germline, CDR1 LGHDT and CDR2 YNNKEL (reference sequence). CDR3 protein: CATLPGQGGGIQETQYF. In DNA form, the CDR3 reads TGTGCCACCCTTCCGGGACAGGGAGGGGGTATCCAAGAGACCCAGTACTTC.

The chain employs TRBV12-3 or TRBV12-4 and TRBJ2-7; D unresolved. V lost 1 base and J lost 7, with 11 bases in between. The CDR3 is 13 amino acids. For the CDR3, the DNA is TGTGCCAGCAGTTTAGGCCAATATGGGGAGCAGTACTTC. This encodes CASSLGQYGEQYF.

The rearrangement uses TRBV30 and TRBJ2-1; D not certain. Germline V gives CDR1 GTSNPN, CDR2 SVGIG (reference sequence). Trimming stripped 6 bases from V and 8 bases from J, with 14 bases between. This CDR3 comprises 12 residues. The CDR3 loop is CACVGDSYEQFF. CDR3 coding DNA: TGTGCCTGTGTTGGGGATTCGTATGAGCAGTTCTTC.

This clonotype was counted a few times. The chain joins TRBV20-1 to TRBJ1-4, with D tentatively TRBD1 (6 bases). The CDR3 loop spans 15 amino acids. V lost 3 bases to trimming and J lost 5 bases, with 16 bases between them. Germline CDR1 and CDR2: DFQATT and SNEGSKA (reference sequence). CDR3 nucleotide sequence: TGCAGTGCTAGTAGGCCAGGGGACTTCAATGAAAAACTGTTTTTT. Residues: CSASRPGDFNEKLFF.

Details on this clonotype: A read error may be the cause here, since a much bigger clone is one base away. The chain uses TRBV20-1 and TRBJ2-7, with D possibly being TRBD1 or TRBD2 (6 bases each). Trimming cost V 6 bases and J 5 bases, with 20 bases left between them. Germline V gene data show CDR1 as DFQATT and CDR2 as SNEGSKA (reference sequence). The CDR3 extends over 14 amino acids. The CDR3 nucleotides are TGCAGTGCCGAAGGGGGGACGGAAAAGAACGAGCAGTACTTC. Its protein product is CSAEGGTEKNEQYF.

The rearrangement uses TRBV20-1 and TRBJ2-5; 9 nucleotides align to TRBD1. The V segment lost 6 bases and the J segment 3 bases; nucleotides outside the gene matches: 8. CDR1 and CDR2 (germline): DFQATT, SNEGSKA (reference sequence). The CDR3 contains 14 residues. CDR3 coding DNA: TGCAGTGCAGCCGGGACAGGGCTAAAAGAGACCCAGTACTTC. Protein sequence: CSAAGTGLKETQYF.

This clonotype was found a few times. This sequence joins TRBV28 and TRBJ2-7, with 7 bases that match TRBD1. The germline V gene encodes CDR1 MDHEN and CDR2 SYDVKM. The CDR3 sequence is 13 residues long. The J segment lost 0 bases and the V segment lost 11 bases, leaving 7 bases of the junction unmatched. This CDR3 is CAAQGGPSYEQYF. The CDR3 bases are TGTGCCGCCCAAGGGGGCCCCTCCTACGAGCAGTACTTC.

In DNA form, the CDR3 reads TGTGCCAGCAGTTCCAGAAAGAACACTGAAGCTTTCTTT. Amino acids: CASSSRKNTEAFF. J is TRBJ1-1 and V is TRBV6-2 or TRBV6-3; D unresolved. Germline V lookup: CDR1 MNHEY, CDR2 SVGEGT. V lost 4 bases and J lost 1, with 7 bases in between. There are 13 residues in the CDR3.

This clonotype was observed a handful of times. The chain employs TRBV12-3 or TRBV12-4 and TRBJ1-1; 10 nucleotides agree with TRBD1. The CDR3 runs to 16 residues. The trim removed 6 bases at V and 3 bases at J, leaving 10 bases unmatched. The CDR3 loop is CASRPGQGRWDTEAFF. For the CDR3, the DNA is TGTGCCAGCAGACCGGGACAGGGGAGGTGGGACACTGAAGCTTTCTTT.

The rearrangement links TRBV28 to TRBJ2-7; 7 bases are shared with TRBD2. This CDR3 is 16 amino acids long. The trim removed 3 bases at V and 2 bases at J, leaving 10 bases unmatched. CDR1 is MDHEN and CDR2 is SYDVKM in the germline V gene. The CDR3: CASSFPVSGKTYEQYF. CDR3 sequence (DNA): TGTGCCAGCAGTTTTCCGGTGAGCGGGAAAACCTACGAGCAGTACTTC.

The gene calls are TRBV15 and TRBJ2-3, with a possible D match to TRBD1 (5 bases). V shed 1 base and J shed 9 bases, with 14 bases lying between them. Looked up from germline, CDR1 is LNHNV and CDR2 is YYDKDF (reference sequence). The CDR3 length is 14 residues. The DNA for the CDR3 is TGTGCCACCAGCAGAGGAGAAGGGGTGAACACGCAGTATTTT. It specifies CATSRGEGVNTQYF.

The chain recombines TRBV5-1 with TRBJ2-3; D gene unclear. The CDR3 has 14 residues. Germline CDR1 and CDR2: SGHRS and YFSETQ. Between the trimmed V and J ends, which lost 4 bases and 4 bases, there was a span of 13 bases. The CDR3 DNA is TGCGCCAGCAGCGGATCAACACCCGCAGATACGCAGTATTTT. It yields the protein CASSGSTPADTQYF.

This clonotype was detected many times. The J gene is TRBJ1-5, the V gene TRBV7-6; 8 bases are shared with TRBD1. The CDR3 is 13 residues long. The junction had 1 base not matched to a gene; V was cut back by 5 bases and J by 4 bases. The germline V gene has CDR1 SGHVS and CDR2 FNYEAQ. The chain's CDR3 is CASSRQGNQPQHF. The CDR3 nucleotides read TGTGCCAGCAGCCGACAGGGGAATCAGCCCCAGCATTTT.

The V call is TRBV10-3, the J call TRBJ2-7; 10 positions agree with TRBD1. The CDR3 is made up of 13 amino acids. Germline V gene lookup returns CDR1 ENHRY and CDR2 SYGVKD. V lost 7 bases and J lost 4; bases outside the gene matches: 4. CDR3 sequence (DNA): TGTGCCATCACCCGGACAGGGGGGTACGAGCAGTACTTC. Translation gives CAITRTGGYEQYF.

This clonotype was seen repeatedly, ten times or more. This chain connects TRBV3-1 to TRBJ2-5, with 12 nucleotides matching TRBD2. The CDR3 is 16 residues long. V trimming: 4 bases; J trimming: 2 bases; junction bases outside the gene matches: 5. Germline CDR1 and CDR2: LGHDT and YNNKEL (reference sequence). The CDR3 reads CASSLLGLAGQETQYF. The DNA of the CDR3 is TGTGCCAGCAGCCTTCTCGGACTAGCGGGACAAGAGACCCAGTACTTC.